This T cell receptor beta chain derives from a study of cytomegalovirus exposure and HLA in healthy donors. The germline V gene has CDR1 SGHKS and CDR2 YYEKEE (reference sequence). The CDR3 loop spans 16 amino acids. The ends were cut back, 0 bases at V and 2 bases at J, with 12 bases in the middle. Points on this clone: Its specificity is unknown.

TCRdb's copy holds only in-frame clones and misses some; the assay was immunoSEQ multiplex PCR. The top ten clones hold around 1% of a sample with about 220,000 clones, around 90% of them seen once. Study results and caveats: As confirmed in vitro, three CMV-associated chains were specific for CMV antigens.

J is TRBJ2-1 and V is TRBV5-5; the D gene is possibly TRBD2 (6 bases). This receptor was taken from a woman aged 18-30 years in good health and CMV-seronegative. The source material was PBMCs. CDR3 DNA sequence: TGTGCCAGCAGCTTGGGGCTAGCGAGAGCCTACAATGAGCAGTTCTTC. Encoded protein: CASSLGLARAYNEQFF.